The present entry profiles one TCR beta chain with its context. Cohort 3 donors were reported recovered after two negative PCRs, clearance, or symptom resolution. Clones were sequenced by immunoSEQ multiplex PCR, and TCRdb holds only the in-frame ones, with some missing. The top ten hold approximately 1.2% of the sample, which has 350,000 to 450,000 clones, around 87% seen once. These data belong to a study of blood T cell repertoires in COVID-19. Turning to the study itself: Sites across the United States, Italy and Spain contributed samples from acute and convalescent COVID-19.

V gave up 7 bases and J gave up 5 bases, with 8 bases separating them. This CDR3 contains 11 residues. Germline V gives CDR1 SGHTA, CDR2 FQGNSA. This sequence was found in a man younger than 45 who had recovered from COVID-19. Material: PBMCs or T cells enriched from blood (not recorded which). The J gene is TRBJ1-1, the V gene TRBV7-2, with D tentatively TRBD1 (6 bases). The CDR3 loop reads CASNQGTEAFF. Written as DNA, the CDR3 is TGTGCCAGCAATCAGGGGACTGAAGCTTTCTTT.